A selection of T cell receptor beta chains follows, all from one sample in a study of T cell responses to AZD1222 COVID-19 vaccine. Here immunoSEQ multiplex PCR was the method, and the copy in TCRdb shows in-frame clones only, minus some. The table shows around 130,000 clones, with 80% to 90% occurring only once. Here the sequenced sample was peripheral blood, taken on day 0 of AZD1222 vaccination. Receptors originate from an adult in good health. Each CDR3 is given with its conserved first and last residue. D genes are given only for firm matches.

v_gene,d_gene,j_gene,CDR3aa,CDR3nt
TRBV11-2,TRBD2,TRBJ2-7,CASSLGPWTSGTLEQYF,TGTGCCAGCAGCTTAGGGCCCTGGACTAGCGGGACCCTCGAGCAGTACTTC
TRBV14,-,TRBJ1-1,CASSQDFAGTRSGPTEAFF,TGTGCCAGCAGCCAAGATTTTGCCGGGACCCGGAGCGGGCCCACTGAAGCTTTCTTT
TRBV4-2,-,TRBJ1-6,CASSQVLGTGRRRANSPLHF,TGTGCCAGCAGCCAAGTCCTTGGTACAGGGCGGCGTAGGGCTAATTCACCCCTCCACTTT
TRBV5-4,-,TRBJ2-5,CASSHWGKSSGKETQYF,TGTGCCAGCAGTCATTGGGGAAAAAGTTCAGGGAAAGAGACCCAGTACTTC
TRBV5-4,TRBD1,TRBJ1-1,CASSLPGQGMGTEAFF,TGTGCCAGCAGCTTGCCTGGACAGGGGATGGGCACTGAAGCTTTCTTT
TRBV29-1,-,TRBJ2-7,CSVVWGRAGEQYF,TGCAGCGTTGTATGGGGCAGGGCAGGCGAGCAGTACTTC
TRBV19,-,TRBJ1-5,CASSSGIGQPNQPQHF,TGTGCCAGTAGTTCGGGGATCGGACAGCCCAATCAGCCCCAGCATTTT
TRBV5-1,TRBD2,TRBJ2-3,CASSLGTSGGTDTQYF,TGCGCCAGCAGCTTGGGCACTAGCGGGGGCACAGATACGCAGTATTTT
TRBV4-2,TRBD2,TRBJ2-3,CASSPRGTSDNTQYF,TGTGCCAGCAGCCCTCGAGGGACTAGCGATAATACGCAGTATTTT
TRBV2,-,TRBJ1-1,CASSPDGVPKAFF,TGTGCCAGCAGCCCCGATGGGGTTCCCAAAGCTTTCTTT
TRBV4-2,-,TRBJ2-5,CASSQGRLGETQYF,TGTGCCAGCAGCCAAGGGAGGCTAGGCGAGACCCAGTACTTC
TRBV5-1,TRBD1,TRBJ1-1,CASSYGQVMNTEAFF,TGCGCCAGCAGCTACGGACAGGTCATGAACACTGAAGCTTTCTTT
TRBV5-8,-,TRBJ2-7,CASSLVARIEQYF,TGTGCCAGCAGCTTGGTAGCGCGGATCGAGCAGTACTTC
TRBV3-1/TRBV3-2,-,TRBJ1-2,CASSQGRGGYTF,TGTGCCAGCAGTCAGGGGAGGGGTGGCTACACCTTC
TRBV6-5,TRBD1,TRBJ1-1,CASIPGQGSNTEAFF,TGTGCCAGCATCCCGGGACAGGGTTCGAACACTGAAGCTTTCTTT
TRBV5-1,-,TRBJ2-5,CASSLNPPQETQYF,TGCGCCAGCAGCTTGAATCCCCCACAAGAGACCCAGTACTTC
TRBV29-1,-,TRBJ2-3,CSVVFTDTQYF,TGCAGCGTTGTTTTCACAGATACGCAGTATTTT